This T cell receptor (beta chain) appears in the sequencing data of a study of T cells in Graves' hyperthyroidism and ophthalmopathy. CDR1 MNHEY and CDR2 SVGAGI come from the germline V gene. This CDR3 contains 18 residues. V trimming: 3 bases; J trimming: 0 bases; junction bases outside the gene matches: 9. From RNA transcripts, TCR beta CDR3 regions were amplified. Using the HTBI primer set, a first-round RT-PCR was run on the TCR CDR3. MiXCR, run by TCRdb on the multiplex PCR reads, gives a single entry per CDR3 protein. The sample includes 550,000 to 800,000 distinct CDR3 sequences, roughly 15% of them seen just once.

This clonotype was obtained from a man younger than 35 with Graves' hyperthyroidism. The material sequenced was blood. The chain links TRBV6-5 to TRBJ2-3; 10 nucleotides match TRBD2. CDR3 nucleotide sequence: TGTGCCAGCAGTTATGCCCCTAGCGGGAGACCTAGCACAGATACGCAGTATTTT. Protein sequence: CASSYAPSGRPSTDTQYF.